The 25 T cell receptor beta chains below all came from one sample that was sequenced in a study of cytomegalovirus exposure and HLA in healthy donors. PCR amplification relied on 60 Vbeta primers (plus 13 Jbeta primers). Some clones are missing from TCRdb's copy, which holds only in-frame ones; the method was immunoSEQ multiplex PCR. In total, the table holds 150,000 to 200,000 clones. What was sequenced was PBMCs. The receptors come from a woman aged 60-75 years in good health and CMV-seronegative.

The chain has TRBV29-1 and TRBJ1-1; 8 positions agree with TRBD1. Germline assignment: CDR1 SQVTM and CDR2 ANQGSEA. The J segment lost 5 bases and the V segment lost 6 bases, leaving 5 bases of the junction unmatched. The CDR3 runs 12 residues. This CDR3 is CSVQQGGTEAFF. The CDR3 nucleotides are TGCAGCGTACAACAGGGGGGAACTGAAGCTTTCTTT.

J is TRBJ1-5 and V is TRBV5-5; tentative D call: TRBD1 (5 bases). The V gene's germline CDR1 is SGHKS and CDR2 YYEKEE (reference sequence). The CDR3 spans 15 residues. Trimming left V 4 bases short and J 0 bases short, with 11 bases between. CDR3 nucleotide sequence: TGTGCCAGCAGCCCGGACATACATAGCAATCAGCCCCAGCATTTT. The encoded protein is CASSPDIHSNQPQHF. Drawing the rest from reference TRBV5-5 and TRBJ1-5, the complete variable domain is DAGVTQSPTHLIKTRGQQVTLRCSPISGHKSVSWYQQVLGQGPQFIFQYYEKEERGRGNFPDRFSARQFPNYSSELNVNALLLGDSALYLCASSPDIHSNQPQHFGDGTRLSIL.

The chain couples TRBV9 to TRBJ2-3; 7 bases are shared with TRBD2. V lost 3 bases, J lost 0 bases, and 4 bases stayed unmatched. Per germline, CDR1 SGDLS and CDR2 YYNGEE. CDR3 length equals 15 residues. CDR3 sequence reads: CASSAQAGSTDTQYF. In DNA, the CDR3 is TGTGCCAGCAGCGCCCAAGCGGGGAGCACAGATACGCAGTATTTT.

Written as DNA, the CDR3 is TGTGCCAGCAGCTTACCTGAGGGACAGGGGGGATACTACAATGAGCAGTTCTTC. Its translation is CASSLPEGQGGYYNEQFF. The V gene is TRBV7-2, the J gene TRBJ2-1; the match to TRBD1 covers 11 bases. CDR1 is SGHTA, CDR2 FQGNSA, per germline. The CDR3 covers 18 residues. The junction had 9 bases not matched to a gene; V was cut back by 2 bases and J by 3 bases.

The genes are TRBV4-3 and TRBJ2-3, with D perhaps matching TRBD2 (6 bases). Germline V gene data show CDR1 as LGHNA and CDR2 as YSLEER. V dropped 0 bases and J dropped 2 bases, with 15 bases sitting between them. This CDR3 has 17 residues. The CDR3 coding sequence is TGCGCCAGCAGCCAAGAACAGATGGGGGGATCCACAGATACGCAGTATTTT. Translating it yields CASSQEQMGGSTDTQYF.

This rearrangement joins TRBV5-5 to TRBJ1-3; possibly TRBD1 for D (6 bases). CDR3 length: 15 amino acids. Germline V gives CDR1 SGHKS, CDR2 YYEKEE (reference sequence). V was clipped by 4 bases and J by 5 bases, with 16 bases between them. The CDR3 here is CASSTTGRYRNTIYF. The CDR3 DNA reads TGTGCCAGCAGCACTACAGGGCGTTATCGAAACACCATATATTTT.

The rearrangement uses TRBV7-2 and TRBJ1-4; possibly TRBD1 for D (6 bases). The CDR3 totals 16 residues. The V end was cut by 4 bases, the J end by 0 bases, with 12 bases between. Germline V gene lookup returns CDR1 SGHTA and CDR2 FQGNSA. The DNA for the CDR3 is TGTGCCAGCAGCTCTTACGCAGGGGCAACTAATGAAAAACTGTTTTTT. Its protein is CASSSYAGATNEKLFF.

The V gene is TRBV5-4, the J gene TRBJ2-7; no clear D. The V and J ends lost 0 bases and 2 bases respectively, with 6 bases between them. CDR3 length: 13 residues. Germline V gene sequence: CDR1 SGHNT, CDR2 YYREEE (reference sequence). The CDR3 spells CASSLETAYEQYF. The CDR3 nucleotides read TGTGCCAGCAGCTTGGAAACAGCCTACGAGCAGTACTTC.

The chain is built from TRBV7-9 and TRBJ1-2; D unclear. The CDR3 is made up of 13 amino acids. CDR1 and CDR2 (germline): SEHNR, FQNEAQ (reference sequence). The germline V and J ends were trimmed by 5 bases and 3 bases, with 10 bases remaining between them. CDR3 nucleotides: TGTGCCAGCAGCCTAGGGCAAGACTATGGCTACACCTTC. Protein sequence: CASSLGQDYGYTF.

V gene TRBV5-6 combines with J gene TRBJ2-7, with 10 bases aligning to TRBD2. V lost 4 bases and J lost 3; bases outside the gene matches: 10. The CDR3 length is 16 residues. CDR1 SGHDT and CDR2 YYEEEE come from the germline V gene. For the CDR3, the DNA is TGTGCCAGCAGCCTGAGGGCTAGCGGGAGAAGCTACGAGCAGTACTTC. Translated: CASSLRASGRSYEQYF.

The rearrangement joins TRBV19 to TRBJ1-1; 8 nucleotides agree with TRBD1. The CDR3 has 15 amino acids. Germline V lookup: CDR1 LNHDA, CDR2 SQIVND (reference sequence). The V gene end was trimmed by 7 bases and the J gene end by 2 bases; junction bases not matched to a gene: 9. The CDR3 DNA reads TGTGCCAGTACCTTAGGACAGGGTGGTAACACTGAAGCTTTCTTT. Protein sequence: CASTLGQGGNTEAFF.

The V gene is TRBV2, the J gene TRBJ1-2; the D gene is possibly TRBD1 (5 bases). CDR1 is SNHLY and CDR2 is FYNNEI in the germline V gene. The CDR3 is 13 residues long. Trimming took 6 bases from V and 4 from J, leaving 12 bases between them. The CDR3 is CASRDAGLYGYTF. The CDR3, as DNA: TGTGCCAGCAGGGATGCAGGGCTCTATGGCTACACCTTC.

This sequence joins TRBV5-6 and TRBJ2-1; D is unclear. V was clipped by 6 bases and J by 6 bases, with 16 bases between them. The germline gives CDR1 SGHDT, CDR2 YYEEEE. CDR3 size: 14 residues. CDR3 bases: TGTGCCAGCACCCTCCTCCCAAGCTCCAATGAGCAGTTCTTC. Residues: CASTLLPSSNEQFF.

The chain couples TRBV18 to TRBJ2-2; the match to TRBD2 covers 14 bases. With V trimmed by 4 bases and J by 4 bases, 8 bases remained unmatched. Germline V gene data show CDR1 as KGHSH and CDR2 as LQKENI. The CDR3 has 18 residues. CDR3 amino acids: CASSRPGLAGEGTGELFF. CDR3 coding DNA: TGTGCCAGCTCACGACCGGGACTAGCGGGAGAGGGCACCGGGGAGCTGTTTTTT.

J is TRBJ2-7 and V is TRBV19; the match to TRBD2 covers 10 bases. The V segment lost 5 bases and the J segment 2 bases; nucleotides outside the gene matches: 6. The CDR3 runs to 15 residues. Germline loops: CDR1 LNHDA, CDR2 SQIVND (reference sequence). CDR3 bases: TGTGCCAGTAGTCTTCTAGCGGGGGAGACCTACGAGCAGTACTTC. Encoded protein: CASSLLAGETYEQYF.

V usage is TRBV10-2 and J usage is TRBJ2-1; possible D gene TRBD1, 5 bases. The V and J ends lost 6 bases and 0 bases respectively, with 12 bases between them. Germline CDR1 is WSHSY and CDR2 is SAAADI. The CDR3 loop spans 15 amino acids. The CDR3 protein is CASRTAMSSYNEQFF. CDR3 sequence (DNA): TGCGCCAGCAGGACAGCGATGAGCTCCTACAATGAGCAGTTCTTC.

J is TRBJ2-7 and V is TRBV6-1, with D maybe TRBD1 (6 bases). Trimming pared 6 bases from V and 4 bases from J, leaving 10 bases between. CDR1 is MNHNS and CDR2 is SASEGT in the germline V gene. This CDR3 has 12 amino acids. CDR3: CASRLQGYEQYF. The CDR3 bases are TGTGCCAGCAGACTTCAGGGGTACGAGCAGTACTTC.

The CDR3 region is CASSRDSISNQPQHF. CDR3 nucleotide sequence: TGTGCCAGCAGCCGGGACAGTATTAGCAATCAGCCCCAGCATTTT. The chain employs TRBV9 and TRBJ1-5, with 7 bases fitting TRBD1. CDR1 and CDR2 from the germline V gene are SGDLS and YYNGEE. The CDR3 extends over 15 amino acids. V gave up 4 bases and J gave up 0 bases; unmatched junction bases: 4.

This rearrangement joins TRBV6-4 to TRBJ2-3; TRBD1 matches 7 bases. V was clipped by 0 bases and J by 3 bases; unmatched bases: 12. CDR1 and CDR2 (germline): MRHNA, SNTAGT. The CDR3 length is 18 residues. Here the CDR3 reads CASSDSGDRQGRTDTQYF. CDR3 in DNA: TGTGCCAGCAGTGACTCAGGGGACCGACAGGGCCGGACAGATACGCAGTATTTT.

The gene calls are TRBV29-1 and TRBJ2-2; D possibly corresponds to TRBD2 (5 bases). CDR1 and CDR2 (germline): SQVTM, ANQGSEA. CDR3 length: 13 amino acids. The V and J ends lost 4 bases and 5 bases respectively, with 11 bases between them. As DNA, the CDR3 is TGCAGCGTTGGGGGAGTCAGTACCGGGGAGCTGTTTTTT. Translation: CSVGGVSTGELFF.

The V and J genes are TRBV9 and TRBJ2-5; the match to TRBD1 covers 7 bases. The V gene's germline CDR1 is SGDLS and CDR2 YYNGEE. The trim removed 2 bases at V and 5 bases at J, leaving 12 bases unmatched. The CDR3 loop spans 16 amino acids. The CDR3 region has the DNA TGTGCCAGCAGCGTTCCCGACAGGGCCGTCCGGGAGACCCAGTACTTC. Translated, it gives CASSVPDRAVRETQYF.

This chain connects TRBV6-6 to TRBJ2-7; D is uncertain. Germline V gene sequence: CDR1 MNHNY, CDR2 SVGAGI (reference sequence). V was cut by 2 bases and J by 4 bases, with 9 bases left in between. The CDR3 consists of 13 residues. Written as DNA, the CDR3 is TGTGCCAGCAGTTACCTGGTCGAGTACGAGCAGTACTTC. Protein sequence: CASSYLVEYEQYF.

The V gene is TRBV7-9, the J gene TRBJ2-3, with 7 bases fitting TRBD1. The germline V gene has CDR1 SEHNR and CDR2 FQNEAQ (reference sequence). Trimming removed 5 bases from V and 4 bases from J; junction bases left unmatched: 9. CDR3 length: 15 amino acids. CDR3 region: CASSRDSPLADTQYF. CDR3 bases: TGTGCCAGCAGCCGGGACAGCCCCTTGGCAGATACGCAGTATTTT.

The chain is built from TRBV7-8 and TRBJ1-1, with 10 bases that match TRBD1. Germline CDR1 reads SGHVS; CDR2 reads FQNEAQ. This CDR3 is 19 amino acids long. V lost 0 bases and J lost 1; bases outside the gene matches: 11. The CDR3 DNA follows: TGTGCCAGCAGCTTAGCCTCCGGGACAGGGGTTTCCAGGAACACTGAAGCTTTCTTT. Translation gives CASSLASGTGVSRNTEAFF.

Here the CDR3 reads CASSGTVNTGELFF. CDR3 in DNA: TGTGCCAGCAGTGGGACAGTGAACACCGGGGAGCTGTTTTTT. V gene TRBV2 combines with J gene TRBJ2-2; perhaps TRBD1 as D (6 bases). Germline loops: CDR1 SNHLY, CDR2 FYNNEI. V was shortened by 4 bases and J by 1 base, with 7 bases between the two germline ends. The CDR3 covers 14 residues.